Below, 5 T cell receptor beta chains from the same sample are listed, as sequenced in a study of T cells in Graves' hyperthyroidism and ophthalmopathy. It was RNA transcripts that yielded the amplified TCR beta CDR3 regions. With the HTBI primer set, the TCR CDR3 went through a first round of RT-PCR. Using its own MiXCR run on the multiplex PCR reads, TCRdb lists one record per CDR3 protein. This sample has approximately 620,000 distinct CDR3 sequences, with roughly a sixth found just once. Source material: blood. These receptors originate from a woman aged 40 to 50 with Graves' ophthalmopathy.

This clonotype was observed many times. This chain joins TRBV29-1 and TRBJ2-5; 11 positions match TRBD2. Per germline, CDR1 SQVTM and CDR2 ANQGSEA. Trimming cost V 1 base and J 4 bases; bases outside gene matches: 2. The CDR3 spans 14 residues. As DNA, the CDR3 is TGCAGCGTTGAAGGGCTAGCGGGAGGAGAGACCCAGTACTTC. Its translation is CSVEGLAGGETQYF.

This clonotype came up many times. The chain couples TRBV28 to TRBJ2-1; D is uncertain. The CDR3 covers 14 residues. CDR1 is MDHEN and CDR2 is SYDVKM in the germline V gene. V gave up 7 bases and J gave up 6 bases, with 16 bases separating them. CDR3 in amino acids: CASMGIGLVNEQFF. CDR3 in DNA: TGTGCCAGCATGGGGATCGGGTTGGTCAATGAGCAGTTCTTC. The full variable domain, its missing parts supplied by reference TRBV28 and TRBJ2-1, is DVKVTQSSRYLVKRTGEKVFLECVQDMDHENMFWYRQDPGLGLRLIYFSYDVKMKEKGDIPEGYSVSREKKERFSLILESASTNQTSMYLCASMGIGLVNEQFFGPGTRLTVL.

Comments on this clonotype: This may stem from a read error, because a much larger clone lies one nucleotide away. V gene TRBV5-1 combines with J gene TRBJ2-7; 7 bases align to TRBD2. CDR3 length: 13 residues. Germline loops: CDR1 SGHRS, CDR2 YFSETQ. CDR3 DNA sequence: TGCGCCAGCAGCCGGGAGGTCTCCTACGGGCAGTACTTC. It codes for CASSREVSYGQYF.

This clonotype has at least ten counts. V gene TRBV11-2 combines with J gene TRBJ1-5; tentative D call: TRBD1 (5 bases). Trimming shortened V by 3 bases and J by 7 bases, and 10 bases separated the two germline ends. CDR1 SGHAT and CDR2 FQNNGV come from the germline V gene. The CDR3 is 13 amino acids. The CDR3 here is CASSFSQGQPQHF. CDR3 coding DNA: TGTGCCAGCAGCTTCAGCCAGGGACAGCCCCAGCATTTT. Together with reference TRBV11-2 and TRBJ1-5, the CDR3 gives the full variable domain: EAGVAQSPRYKIIEKRQSVAFWCNPISGHATLYWYQQILGQGPKLLIQFQNNGVVDDSQLPKDRFSAERLKGVDSTLKIQPAKLEDSAVYLCASSFSQGQPQHFGDGTRLSIL.

The chain links TRBV19 to TRBJ2-1, with 8 nucleotides matching TRBD2. Per the germline V gene, CDR1 is LNHDA and CDR2 is SQIVND (reference sequence). CDR3 size: 16 residues. J gave up 0 bases and V 6 bases, and 7 bases lay outside the gene matches. As DNA, the CDR3 is TGTGCCAGTAGGATGGCGGGAGGATACTCCTACAATGAGCAGTTCTTC. It is translated as CASRMAGGYSYNEQFF.